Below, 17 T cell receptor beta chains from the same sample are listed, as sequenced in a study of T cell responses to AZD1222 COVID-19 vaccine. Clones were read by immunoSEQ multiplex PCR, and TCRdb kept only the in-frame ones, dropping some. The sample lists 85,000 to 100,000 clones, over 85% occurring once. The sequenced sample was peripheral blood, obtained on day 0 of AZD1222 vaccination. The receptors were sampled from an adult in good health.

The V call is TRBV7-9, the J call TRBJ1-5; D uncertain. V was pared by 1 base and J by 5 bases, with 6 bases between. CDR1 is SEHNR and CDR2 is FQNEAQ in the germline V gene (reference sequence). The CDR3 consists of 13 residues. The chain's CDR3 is CASSLVGDQPQHF. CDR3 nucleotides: TGTGCCAGCAGCTTAGTCGGGGATCAGCCCCAGCATTTT.

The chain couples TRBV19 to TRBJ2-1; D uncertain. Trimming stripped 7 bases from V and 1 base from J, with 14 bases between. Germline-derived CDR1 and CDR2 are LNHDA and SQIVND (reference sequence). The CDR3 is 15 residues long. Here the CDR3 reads CASTPTHGSYNEQFF. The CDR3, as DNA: TGTGCCAGTACCCCGACACACGGTTCCTACAATGAGCAGTTCTTC.

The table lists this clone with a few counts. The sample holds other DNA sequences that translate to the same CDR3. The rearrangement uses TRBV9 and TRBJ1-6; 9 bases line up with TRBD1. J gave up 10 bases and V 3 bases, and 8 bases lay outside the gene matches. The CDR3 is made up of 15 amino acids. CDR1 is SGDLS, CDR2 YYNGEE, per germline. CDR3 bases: TGTGCCAGCAGCGCCCGGACAGGGGAGGGGTCACCCCTCCACTTT. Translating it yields CASSARTGEGSPLHF.

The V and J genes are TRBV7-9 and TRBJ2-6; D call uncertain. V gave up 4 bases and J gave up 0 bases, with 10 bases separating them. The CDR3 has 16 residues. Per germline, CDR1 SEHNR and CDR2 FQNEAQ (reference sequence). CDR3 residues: CASSWTVTSGANVLTF. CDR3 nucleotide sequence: TGTGCCAGCAGCTGGACGGTAACCTCTGGGGCCAACGTCCTGACTTTC. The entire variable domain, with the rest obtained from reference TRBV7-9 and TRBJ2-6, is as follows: DTGVSQNPRHKITKRGQNVTFRCDPISEHNRLYWYRQTLGQGPEFLTYFQNEAQLEKSRLLSDRFSAERPKGSFSTLEIQRTEQGDSAMYLCASSWTVTSGANVLTFGAGSRLTVL.

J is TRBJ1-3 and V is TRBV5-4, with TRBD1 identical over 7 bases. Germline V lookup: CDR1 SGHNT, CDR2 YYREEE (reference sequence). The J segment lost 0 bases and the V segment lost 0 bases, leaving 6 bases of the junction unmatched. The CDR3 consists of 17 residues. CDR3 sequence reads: CASSLASGGTSGNTIYF. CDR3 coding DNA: TGTGCCAGCAGCTTGGCGTCAGGGGGTACCTCTGGAAACACCATATATTTT. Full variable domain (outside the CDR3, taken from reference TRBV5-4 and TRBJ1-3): ETGVTQSPTHLIKTRGQQVTLRCSSQSGHNTVSWYQQALGQGPQFIFQYYREEENGRGNFPPRFSGLQFPNYSSELNVNALELDDSALYLCASSLASGGTSGNTIYFGEGSWLTVV.

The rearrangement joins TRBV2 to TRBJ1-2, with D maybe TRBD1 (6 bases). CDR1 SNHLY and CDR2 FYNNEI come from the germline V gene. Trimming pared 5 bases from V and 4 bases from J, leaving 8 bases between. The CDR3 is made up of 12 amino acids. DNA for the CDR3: TGTGCCAGCAGTTCGGACAGCTATGGCTACACCTTC. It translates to CASSSDSYGYTF.

CDR3 loop: CASSLEVGKLFF. The CDR3 DNA follows: TGCGCCAGCAGCTTGGAGGTGGGAAAACTGTTTTTT. The J gene is TRBJ1-4, the V gene TRBV5-1; the D is unclear. This CDR3 is built from 12 residues. CDR1 and CDR2 (germline): SGHRS, YFSETQ. V lost 0 bases, J lost 10 bases, and 7 bases lay in between.

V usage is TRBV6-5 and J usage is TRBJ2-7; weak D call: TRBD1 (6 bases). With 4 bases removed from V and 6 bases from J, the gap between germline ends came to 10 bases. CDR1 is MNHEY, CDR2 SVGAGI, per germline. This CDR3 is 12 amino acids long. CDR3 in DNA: TGTGCCAGCAGTTCCACAGGGTTCGAGCAGTACTTC. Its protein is CASSSTGFEQYF.

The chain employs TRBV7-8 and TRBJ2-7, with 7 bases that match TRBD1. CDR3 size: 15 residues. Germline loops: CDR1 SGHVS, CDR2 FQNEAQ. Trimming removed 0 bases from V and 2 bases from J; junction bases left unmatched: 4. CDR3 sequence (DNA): TGTGCCAGCAGCTTAGCCCGGGACAGAGCCTACGAGCAGTACTTC. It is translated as CASSLARDRAYEQYF.

CDR3: CASSPGQGRQPQHF. CDR3 DNA: TGTGCCAGCAGTCCCGGACAGGGCCGTCAGCCCCAGCATTTT. This chain joins TRBV6-5 and TRBJ1-5, with 8 bases aligning to TRBD1. The V gene end was trimmed by 5 bases and the J gene end by 6 bases; junction bases not matched to a gene: 6. CDR3 length equals 14 residues. The germline V gene has CDR1 MNHEY and CDR2 SVGAGI.

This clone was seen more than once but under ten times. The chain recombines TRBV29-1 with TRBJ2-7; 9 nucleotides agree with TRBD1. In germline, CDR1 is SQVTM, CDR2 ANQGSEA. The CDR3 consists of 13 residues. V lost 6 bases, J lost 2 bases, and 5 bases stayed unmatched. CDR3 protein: CSVGGTGTYEQYF. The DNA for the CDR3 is TGCAGCGTAGGGGGGACAGGGACCTACGAGCAGTACTTC.

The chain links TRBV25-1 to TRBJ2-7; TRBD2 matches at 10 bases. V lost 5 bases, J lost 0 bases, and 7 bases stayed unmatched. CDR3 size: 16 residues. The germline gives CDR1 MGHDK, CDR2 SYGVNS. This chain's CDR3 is CASSSPGTSVSYEQYF. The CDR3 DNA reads TGTGCCAGCAGTTCCCCCGGGACTAGCGTCTCCTACGAGCAGTACTTC.

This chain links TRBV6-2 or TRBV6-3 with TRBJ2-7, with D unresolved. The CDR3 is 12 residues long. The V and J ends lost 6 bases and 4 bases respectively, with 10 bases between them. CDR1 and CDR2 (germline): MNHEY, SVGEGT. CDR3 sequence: CASSPFGYEQYF. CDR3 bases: TGTGCCAGCAGCCCCTTTGGGTACGAGCAGTACTTC.

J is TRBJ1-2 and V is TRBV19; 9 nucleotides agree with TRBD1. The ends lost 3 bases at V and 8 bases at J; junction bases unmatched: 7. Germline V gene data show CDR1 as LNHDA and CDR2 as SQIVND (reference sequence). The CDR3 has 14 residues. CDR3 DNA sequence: TGTGCCAGTAGTATCCCCGGGACAGGGTACGGCTACACCTTC. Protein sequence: CASSIPGTGYGYTF.

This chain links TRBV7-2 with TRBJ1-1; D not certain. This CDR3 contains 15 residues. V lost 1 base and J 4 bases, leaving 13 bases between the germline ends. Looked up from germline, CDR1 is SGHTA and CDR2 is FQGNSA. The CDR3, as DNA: TGTGCCAGCAGCTTAGTTGCCGGGGTTCGCACTGAAGCTTTCTTT. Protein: CASSLVAGVRTEAFF. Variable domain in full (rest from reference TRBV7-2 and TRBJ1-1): GAGVSQSPSNKVTEKGKDVELRCDPISGHTALYWYRQSLGQGLEFLIYFQGNSAPDKSGLPSDRFSAERTGGSVSTLTIQRTQQEDSAVYLCASSLVAGVRTEAFFGQGTRLTVV.

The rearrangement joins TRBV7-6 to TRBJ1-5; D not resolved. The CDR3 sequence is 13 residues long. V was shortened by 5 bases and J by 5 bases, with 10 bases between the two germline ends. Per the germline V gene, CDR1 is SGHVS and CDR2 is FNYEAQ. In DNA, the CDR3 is TGTGCCAGCAGCGACAATTGGGATCAGCCCCAGCATTTT. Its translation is CASSDNWDQPQHF. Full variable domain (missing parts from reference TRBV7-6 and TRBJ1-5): GAGVSQSPRYKVTKRGQDVALRCDPISGHVSLYWYRQALGQGPEFLTYFNYEAQQDKSGLPNDRFSAERPEGSISTLTIQRTEQRDSAMYRCASSDNWDQPQHFGDGTRLSIL.

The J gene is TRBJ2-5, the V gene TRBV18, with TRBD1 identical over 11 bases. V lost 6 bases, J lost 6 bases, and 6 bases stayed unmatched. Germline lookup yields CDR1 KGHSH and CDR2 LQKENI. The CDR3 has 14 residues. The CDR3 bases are TGTGCCAGCTCCCCAGGGACAGGGGGGAAGACCCAGTACTTC. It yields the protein CASSPGTGGKTQYF. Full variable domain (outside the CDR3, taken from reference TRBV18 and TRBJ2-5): NAGVMQNPRHLVRRRGQEARLRCSPMKGHSHVYWYRQLPEEGLKFMVYLQKENIIDESGMPKERFSAEFPKEGPSILRIQQVVRGDSAAYFCASSPGTGGKTQYFGPGTRLLVL.